A selection of T cell receptor beta chains follows, all from one sample in a study of blood T cell repertoires in COVID-19. Assay: immunoSEQ multiplex PCR; the TCRdb copy retains only in-frame clones and omits some. The table has over 25,000 clones, 70% to 90% seen once. Sequencing was carried out using peripheral blood. The receptors shown here come from a human donor in a cohort sampled during active COVID-19. Each CDR3 is given with its conserved first and last residue. D genes are given only for firm matches. The size entry is marked missing in some rows and otherwise reads once, few, many or a size class.

abundance: -
len: 15
j_gene: TRBJ1-5
v_gene: TRBV6-5
d_gene: TRBD1
CDR3nt: TGTGCCAGCAGACGCCAGGGGGTCCGTGGTCAGCCCCAGCATTTT
CDR3aa: CASRRQGVRGQPQHF

abundance: -
len: 15
j_gene: TRBJ2-1
v_gene: TRBV11-3
d_gene: TRBD2
CDR3nt: TGTGCCAGCAGCCCCTCTAGCGGGGGGCGAAATGAGCAGTTCTTC
CDR3aa: CASSPSSGGRNEQFF

abundance: -
len: 14
j_gene: TRBJ2-1
v_gene: TRBV6-6
d_gene: -
CDR3nt: TGTGCCAGCAGTTTCGGGGGGCATGGGAATGAGCAGTTCTTC
CDR3aa: CASSFGGHGNEQFF

abundance: -
len: 14
j_gene: TRBJ2-1
v_gene: TRBV7-2
d_gene: -
CDR3nt: TGTGCCAGCAGCTTAACCAGGGGGAGGAATGAGCAGTTCTTC
CDR3aa: CASSLTRGRNEQFF

abundance: -
len: 15
j_gene: TRBJ2-7
v_gene: TRBV3-1/TRBV3-2
d_gene: TRBD2
CDR3nt: TGTGCCAGCAGCCTTTTTCGGACTAGCGGGGCGGAGCAGTACTTC
CDR3aa: CASSLFRTSGAEQYF

abundance: once
len: 13
j_gene: TRBJ1-6
v_gene: TRBV5-4
d_gene: -
CDR3nt: TGTGCCAGCAGCTCTGCCTCGGGTTCACCCCTCCACTTT
CDR3aa: CASSSASGSPLHF

abundance: -
len: 16
j_gene: TRBJ1-1
v_gene: TRBV18
d_gene: -
CDR3nt: TGTGCCAGCTCACCCACCGTGGTGGGGCTGGGCACTGAAGCTTTCTTT
CDR3aa: CASSPTVVGLGTEAFF

abundance: -
len: 11
j_gene: TRBJ2-1
v_gene: TRBV12-3/TRBV12-4
d_gene: TRBD1
CDR3nt: TGTGCCAGCAGTTTAGGACAGGGGACGTTCTTC
CDR3aa: CASSLGQGTFF

abundance: -
len: 13
j_gene: TRBJ2-3
v_gene: TRBV6-1
d_gene: -
CDR3nt: TGTGCCAGCAGTGATCAAGGAGGGGATACGCAGTATTTT
CDR3aa: CASSDQGGDTQYF

abundance: -
len: 18
j_gene: TRBJ1-5
v_gene: TRBV28
d_gene: TRBD1
CDR3nt: TGTGCCAGCAGTACTCTCCGGGACAGAGGATATAGCAATCAGCCCCAGCATTTT
CDR3aa: CASSTLRDRGYSNQPQHF

abundance: -
len: 15
j_gene: TRBJ2-7
v_gene: TRBV18
d_gene: TRBD1
CDR3nt: TGTGCCAGCTCACCTCAACAGGGGGCGCCCTACGAGCAGTACTTC
CDR3aa: CASSPQQGAPYEQYF

abundance: -
len: 17
j_gene: TRBJ1-2
v_gene: TRBV7-2
d_gene: -
CDR3nt: TGTGCCAGCAGCTTAGCCGGGGGGCTCGGGCTTAACTATGGCTACACCTTC
CDR3aa: CASSLAGGLGLNYGYTF

abundance: -
len: 14
j_gene: TRBJ1-2
v_gene: TRBV18
d_gene: TRBD1
CDR3nt: TGTGCCAGCTCACACGGACAGGGAAACTATGGCTACACCTTC
CDR3aa: CASSHGQGNYGYTF

abundance: -
len: 15
j_gene: TRBJ2-7
v_gene: TRBV11-2
d_gene: -
CDR3nt: TGTGCCAGCAGCTCCGGTGCTATCGCTGGCTACGAGCAGTACTTC
CDR3aa: CASSSGAIAGYEQYF

abundance: once
len: 14
j_gene: TRBJ1-5
v_gene: TRBV18
d_gene: -
CDR3nt: TGTGCCAGCTCACCACGGCAGGGCATTCAACCCCAGCATTTT
CDR3aa: CASSPRQGIQPQHF

abundance: -
len: 15
j_gene: TRBJ2-7
v_gene: TRBV19
d_gene: -
CDR3nt: TGTGCCAGTAGTAATTACGGGGAAAGCTCCTACGAGCAGTACTTC
CDR3aa: CASSNYGESSYEQYF

abundance: few
len: 15
j_gene: TRBJ2-7
v_gene: TRBV5-4
d_gene: TRBD1
CDR3nt: TGTGCCAGCAGCTTGGCGGACAGGGTAGGAGACGAGCAGTACTTC
CDR3aa: CASSLADRVGDEQYF

abundance: -
len: 14
j_gene: TRBJ1-4
v_gene: TRBV4-1
d_gene: TRBD1
CDR3nt: TGCGCCAGCAGCACAGGGGACTCTAATGAAAAACTGTTTTTT
CDR3aa: CASSTGDSNEKLFF

abundance: once
len: 14
j_gene: TRBJ1-4
v_gene: TRBV6-5
d_gene: TRBD1
CDR3nt: TGTGCCAGCAGTTACGGACAGGGTAGGGAAAAACTGTTTTTT
CDR3aa: CASSYGQGREKLFF

abundance: -
len: 15
j_gene: TRBJ1-5
v_gene: TRBV11-2
d_gene: TRBD1
CDR3nt: TGTGCCAGCAGCGCCACAGGGGGATCGACCCAGCCCCAGCATTTT
CDR3aa: CASSATGGSTQPQHF

abundance: -
len: 14
j_gene: TRBJ1-2
v_gene: TRBV5-4
d_gene: -
CDR3nt: TGTGCCAGCAGCGTGAAAGGGGCTAACTATGGCTACACCTTC
CDR3aa: CASSVKGANYGYTF

abundance: -
len: 17
j_gene: TRBJ1-2
v_gene: TRBV4-2
d_gene: TRBD1
CDR3nt: TGTGCCAGCAGCCAAGATTTCAGGGGGAAATCTAACTATGGCTACACCTTC
CDR3aa: CASSQDFRGKSNYGYTF

abundance: -
len: 17
j_gene: TRBJ1-1
v_gene: TRBV19
d_gene: TRBD1
CDR3nt: TGTGCCAGTAGAGGGACAGGGGGCGGGGGAATGAACACTGAAGCTTTCTTT
CDR3aa: CASRGTGGGGMNTEAFF

abundance: -
len: 11
j_gene: TRBJ2-5
v_gene: TRBV20-1
d_gene: -
CDR3nt: TGCAGTGTGGGACAAAAAGAGACCCAGTACTTC
CDR3aa: CSVGQKETQYF

abundance: once
len: 13
j_gene: TRBJ1-4
v_gene: TRBV6-6
d_gene: -
CDR3nt: TGTGCCTGCTGTGGGGGCGTTGATGAAAAACTGTTTTTT
CDR3aa: CACCGGVDEKLFF

abundance: few
len: 15
j_gene: TRBJ2-7
v_gene: TRBV3-1/TRBV3-2
d_gene: TRBD1
CDR3nt: TGTGCCAGCAGCCATCAAGGGACAGGGTCCTACGAGCAGTACTTC
CDR3aa: CASSHQGTGSYEQYF

abundance: -
len: 13
j_gene: TRBJ1-2
v_gene: TRBV5-4
d_gene: -
CDR3nt: TGTGCCAGCAGCTTTAGGAGGGACTATGGCTACACCTTC
CDR3aa: CASSFRRDYGYTF

abundance: -
len: 15
j_gene: TRBJ2-1
v_gene: TRBV27
d_gene: -
CDR3nt: TGTGCCAGCAGTTTAGTGGGGGGGGCCCGAAATGAGCAGTTCTTC
CDR3aa: CASSLVGGARNEQFF

abundance: -
len: 14
j_gene: TRBJ2-7
v_gene: TRBV6-6
d_gene: -
CDR3nt: TGTGCCAGCACCACCGTGGACAAGACGTCCGAGCAGTACTTC
CDR3aa: CASTTVDKTSEQYF

abundance: once
len: 13
j_gene: TRBJ2-5
v_gene: TRBV6-1
d_gene: -
CDR3nt: TGTGCCAGCAGTGAAGTCGGGGGAGAGACCCAGTACTTC
CDR3aa: CASSEVGGETQYF

abundance: -
len: 17
j_gene: TRBJ2-6
v_gene: TRBV2
d_gene: -
CDR3nt: TGTGCCAGAAACACGGCGGGACGGAACTCTGGGGCCAACGTCCTGACTTTC
CDR3aa: CARNTAGRNSGANVLTF

abundance: -
len: 14
j_gene: TRBJ2-7
v_gene: TRBV6-5
d_gene: TRBD1
CDR3nt: TGTGCCAGCAGTCCCCGGGTACAGGGGTACGAGCAGTACTTC
CDR3aa: CASSPRVQGYEQYF

abundance: -
len: 17
j_gene: TRBJ2-5
v_gene: TRBV5-4
d_gene: TRBD2
CDR3nt: TGTGCCAGCAGCTTGGGGCTAGCGGGGGGACGGCAAGAGACCCAGTACTTC
CDR3aa: CASSLGLAGGRQETQYF

abundance: -
len: 13
j_gene: TRBJ1-4
v_gene: TRBV5-1
d_gene: -
CDR3nt: TGCGCCAGCAGCCCGGAGCCTAATGAAAAACTGTTTTTT
CDR3aa: CASSPEPNEKLFF

abundance: -
len: 17
j_gene: TRBJ1-4
v_gene: TRBV7-2
d_gene: TRBD1
CDR3nt: TGTGCCAGCAGCTCTGCGACAGGGGGACTAAAGGGTGAAAAACTGTTTTTT
CDR3aa: CASSSATGGLKGEKLFF

abundance: -
len: 15
j_gene: TRBJ2-3
v_gene: TRBV19
d_gene: TRBD1
CDR3nt: TGTGCCAGTAGTATCCAGGGGGCCCAAATAGATACGCAGTATTTT
CDR3aa: CASSIQGAQIDTQYF

abundance: -
len: 16
j_gene: TRBJ2-7
v_gene: TRBV6-2/TRBV6-3
d_gene: -
CDR3nt: TGTGCCAGCAGTTACTCTCCTACGGGGAGCTCCTACGAGCAGTACTTC
CDR3aa: CASSYSPTGSSYEQYF

abundance: once
len: 13
j_gene: TRBJ1-5
v_gene: TRBV6-2/TRBV6-3
d_gene: -
CDR3nt: TGTGCCAGCAGTTTTGAGGTGGATCAGCCCCAGCATTTT
CDR3aa: CASSFEVDQPQHF

abundance: few
len: 21
j_gene: TRBJ2-6
v_gene: TRBV3-1/TRBV3-2
d_gene: TRBD2
CDR3nt: TGTGCCAGCAGCCAGCGCCCCGGGACTAGCGGGGGGGTGACTGGGGCCAACGTCCTGACTTTC
CDR3aa: CASSQRPGTSGGVTGANVLTF